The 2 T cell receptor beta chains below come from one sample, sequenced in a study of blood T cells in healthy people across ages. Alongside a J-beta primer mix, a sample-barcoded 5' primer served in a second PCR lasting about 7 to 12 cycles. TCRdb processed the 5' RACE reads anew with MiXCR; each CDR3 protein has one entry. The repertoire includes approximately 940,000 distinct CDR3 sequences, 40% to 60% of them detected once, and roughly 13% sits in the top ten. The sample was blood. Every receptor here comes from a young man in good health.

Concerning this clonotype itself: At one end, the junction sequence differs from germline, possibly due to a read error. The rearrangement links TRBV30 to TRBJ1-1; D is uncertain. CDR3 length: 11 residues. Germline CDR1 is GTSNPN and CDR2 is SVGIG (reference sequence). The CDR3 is CAGRKNTEAFF. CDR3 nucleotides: TGTGCCGGGAGGAAGAACACTGAAGCTTTCTTT.

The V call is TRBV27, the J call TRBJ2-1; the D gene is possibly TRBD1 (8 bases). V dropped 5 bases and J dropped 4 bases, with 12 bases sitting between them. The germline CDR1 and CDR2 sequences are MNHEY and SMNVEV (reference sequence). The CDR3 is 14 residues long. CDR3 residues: CASSKQGGYNEQFF. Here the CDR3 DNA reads TGTGCCAGCAGTAAACAGGGGGGGTACAATGAGCAGTTCTTC.